Shown below are 29 T cell receptor beta chains from a single sample sequenced in a study of early T cells in non-severe SARS-CoV-2 infection. TCRdb reanalysed the 5' RACE reads using MiXCR and keeps one entry per CDR3 protein. The data contain around 81,000 distinct CDR3 sequences, 13% to 15% of them seen just once; the ten biggest clones take up 11%. Specimen: whole blood. The source is an adult who was a healthcare worker with PCR-confirmed SARS-CoV-2 infection or an uninfected control (not recorded which).

The chain joins TRBV12-3 or TRBV12-4 to TRBJ2-5; 11 bases agree with TRBD2. The CDR3 consists of 14 residues. The V and J ends lost 7 bases and 5 bases, in that order; junction bases with no gene match: 6. The CDR3 nucleotides are TGTGCCAGCAACGAACTAGCGGGGGTGGAGACCCAGTACTTC. Its protein product is CASNELAGVETQYF.

This clonotype came up a few times. V gene TRBV7-8 combines with J gene TRBJ1-1, with 10 positions matching TRBD1. Germline V gene sequence: CDR1 SGHVS, CDR2 FQNEAQ. The CDR3 loop spans 15 amino acids. V was pared by 0 bases and J by 5 bases, with 3 bases of the junction left unmatched. The chain's CDR3 is CASSLAGQGRTEAFF. The CDR3 DNA sequence: TGTGCCAGCAGCTTAGCGGGACAGGGGAGGACTGAAGCTTTCTTT.

This clonotype appeared a few times. The chain is built from TRBV7-9 and TRBJ1-2, with D tentatively TRBD1 (6 bases). The CDR3 runs 15 residues. The germline CDR1 and CDR2 sequences are SEHNR and FQNEAQ (reference sequence). Trimming removed 0 bases at V and 4 bases at J, with 12 bases between. The CDR3 sequence is CASSLALGASYGYTF. The CDR3 DNA is TGTGCCAGCAGCTTAGCGCTGGGGGCTTCCTATGGCTACACCTTC.

This clonotype was recorded many times. The chain couples TRBV28 to TRBJ2-6, with D unresolved. This CDR3 spans 14 amino acids. The ends were cut back, 6 bases at V and 0 bases at J, with 6 bases in the middle. Germline CDR1 reads MDHEN; CDR2 reads SYDVKM. The CDR3 DNA sequence: TGTGCCAGCAGAAGGAGCTCTGGGGCCAACGTCCTGACTTTC. Amino acid sequence: CASRRSSGANVLTF.

The DNA of the CDR3 is TGCAGTGCTAGCGGGGGCGCGGGTGAAGCTTTCTTT. Its translation: CSASGGAGEAFF. This rearrangement joins TRBV20-1 to TRBJ1-1; TRBD1 might be the D (6 bases). Trimming stripped 3 bases from V and 7 bases from J, with 12 bases between. Germline values: CDR1 DFQATT, CDR2 SNEGSKA (reference sequence). The CDR3 has 12 residues.

The sample holds a few counts of this clonotype. The chain recombines TRBV11-2 with TRBJ2-1, with D perhaps matching TRBD1 or TRBD2 (5 bases each). This CDR3 is built from 14 residues. Per the germline V gene, CDR1 is SGHAT and CDR2 is FQNNGV. Trimming took off 1 base at V and 3 bases at J, with 7 bases between the two ends. CDR3 in amino acids: CASSLAGRYNEQFF. The CDR3 DNA reads TGTGCCAGCAGCTTAGCGGGACGCTACAATGAGCAGTTCTTC. The complete variable domain, with remaining parts taken from reference TRBV11-2 and TRBJ2-1, reads EAGVAQSPRYKIIEKRQSVAFWCNPISGHATLYWYQQILGQGPKLLIQFQNNGVVDDSQLPKDRFSAERLKGVDSTLKIQPAKLEDSAVYLCASSLAGRYNEQFFGPGTRLTVL.

The sample holds a few counts of this clonotype. This CDR3 is CASSPISGTGNEKLFF. CDR3 nucleotides: TGTGCCAGCAGCCCTATTAGTGGGACAGGGAATGAAAAACTGTTTTTT. The genes are TRBV9 and TRBJ1-4; 9 nucleotides line up with TRBD1. The V gene's germline CDR1 is SGDLS and CDR2 YYNGEE. The CDR3 spans 16 residues. Germline trimming cut 4 bases from V and 5 bases from J; bases unmatched to any gene: 9.

A few counts support this clonotype. This chain joins TRBV5-1 and TRBJ1-5, with 10 bases matching TRBD1. The CDR3 spans 15 residues. The germline V gene has CDR1 SGHRS and CDR2 YFSETQ. V was clipped by 0 bases and J by 4 bases; unmatched bases: 1. The CDR3 spells CASSLGQGANQPQHF. The CDR3, as DNA: TGCGCCAGCAGCTTGGGACAGGGGGCTAATCAGCCCCAGCATTTT.

The chain is built from TRBV25-1 and TRBJ1-6; 8 nucleotides agree with TRBD1. Germline V lookup: CDR1 MGHDK, CDR2 SYGVNS. The CDR3 spans 14 residues. The J segment lost 10 bases and the V segment lost 10 bases, leaving 12 bases of the junction unmatched. CDR3 sequence (DNA): TGTGCCAACGCCAAAGGACAGGGTCAATCACCCCTCCACTTT. Amino acids: CANAKGQGQSPLHF.

The chain couples TRBV7-9 to TRBJ2-5; D is uncertain. Germline CDR1 SEHNR, CDR2 FQNEAQ (reference sequence). The germline V and J ends were trimmed by 4 bases and 5 bases, with 14 bases remaining between them. The CDR3 is 14 residues long. The DNA of the CDR3 is TGTGCCAGCAGCTCACGGCAGGTCGATGAGACCCAGTACTTC. Its protein is CASSSRQVDETQYF.

This clonotype was observed a few times. V and J are TRBV20-1 and TRBJ2-1, with 10 bases identical to TRBD2. This CDR3 has 14 amino acids. Unmatched junction bases numbered 5, after V lost 5 bases and J lost 4 bases. The germline gives CDR1 DFQATT, CDR2 SNEGSKA (reference sequence). The CDR3 DNA is TGCAGTGCTCGAGGACTAGCGGTATACAATGAGCAGTTCTTC. Its translation is CSARGLAVYNEQFF.

This clonotype was recorded at least ten times. The rearrangement uses TRBV3-1 and TRBJ2-7; D may be TRBD1 or TRBD2 (6 bases each). The V gene's germline CDR1 is LGHDT and CDR2 YNNKEL (reference sequence). The CDR3 loop spans 14 amino acids. V lost 1 base to trimming and J lost 7 bases, with 14 bases between them. CDR3 in amino acids: CASSQVSGAGEQYF. CDR3 nucleotide sequence: TGTGCCAGCAGCCAAGTTTCGGGGGCGGGGGAGCAGTACTTC.

This clonotype was picked up many times. The gene calls are TRBV29-1 and TRBJ2-1, with D possibly called TRBD1 or TRBD2 (5 bases each). The V gene lost 6 bases and the J gene lost 3 bases, with 15 bases spanning the gap. The CDR3 sequence is 14 residues long. Per the germline V gene, CDR1 is SQVTM and CDR2 is ANQGSEA. CDR3 region: CSVHLGTDYNEQFF. The CDR3 DNA follows: TGCAGCGTGCACCTCGGGACGGACTACAATGAGCAGTTCTTC.

This clonotype occurred a few times. This chain uses TRBV11-1 with TRBJ1-2; no firm D call. With 5 bases removed from V and 7 bases from J, the gap between germline ends came to 14 bases. The CDR3 runs 13 residues. Germline assignment: CDR1 SGHAT and CDR2 FQDESV (reference sequence). The CDR3 protein is CASSADGNIGYTF. In nucleotides, the CDR3 is TGTGCCAGCAGCGCGGACGGAAATATTGGCTACACCTTC.

This clonotype was observed many times. This chain connects TRBV28 to TRBJ1-6, with D possibly TRBD1 on 6 matching bases. Trimming cost V 6 bases and J 5 bases, with 11 bases left between them. Germline CDR1 and CDR2: MDHEN and SYDVKM. This CDR3 has 14 residues. The CDR3 loop is CASSGSGDNSPLHF. Written as DNA, the CDR3 is TGTGCCAGCAGCGGGTCAGGGGATAATTCACCCCTCCACTTT.

V is TRBV2 and J is TRBJ2-5; 9 nucleotides agree with TRBD2. The junction had 6 bases not matched to a gene; V was cut back by 7 bases and J by 0 bases. Per germline, CDR1 SNHLY and CDR2 FYNNEI. CDR3 size: 15 residues. CDR3 sequence reads: CASTTSGSYQETQYF. DNA for the CDR3: TGTGCCAGCACGACTAGCGGATCGTACCAAGAGACCCAGTACTTC.

V and J are TRBV6-1 and TRBJ1-4, with D perhaps matching TRBD1 (5 bases). The CDR3 runs to 15 residues. CDR1 is MNHNS, CDR2 SASEGT, per germline. The ends were cut back, 6 bases at V and 3 bases at J, with 14 bases in the middle. The CDR3 reads CASSPRAGPNEKLFF. The CDR3 DNA sequence: TGTGCCAGCAGCCCTAGGGCAGGGCCTAATGAAAAACTGTTTTTT.

Ten or more counts support this clonotype. The chain carries TRBV14 and TRBJ2-3; TRBD1 aligns across 7 bases. V lost 4 bases and J lost 1; bases outside the gene matches: 5. This CDR3 region has 15 residues. Germline V gene lookup returns CDR1 SGHDN and CDR2 FVKESK. This CDR3 is CASSPRTGGTDTQYF. Written as DNA, the CDR3 is TGTGCCAGCAGCCCCAGGACAGGTGGCACAGATACGCAGTATTTT.

V usage is TRBV5-5 and J usage is TRBJ2-3, with D possibly matching TRBD1 (6 bases). CDR3 length equals 15 residues. V lost 0 bases, J lost 5 bases, and 13 bases lay in between. The germline gives CDR1 SGHKS, CDR2 YYEKEE (reference sequence). The CDR3 nucleotides read TGTGCCAGCAGCTTGGGGCAGGGGACGGTAGATACGCAGTATTTT. Its protein product is CASSLGQGTVDTQYF.

This chain uses TRBV6-6 with TRBJ2-5, with TRBD1 matching over 9 bases. This CDR3 has 14 amino acids. CDR1 is MNHNY and CDR2 is SVGAGI in the germline V gene (reference sequence). J gave up 4 bases and V 6 bases, and 6 bases lay outside the gene matches. The CDR3 here is CASSRTGALETQYF. DNA for the CDR3: TGTGCCAGCAGCCGGACAGGGGCTTTAGAGACCCAGTACTTC.

The chain is built from TRBV5-4 and TRBJ2-7, with D unclear. CDR3 size: 12 residues. Germline assignment: CDR1 SGHNT and CDR2 YYREEE (reference sequence). The V end lost 4 bases, the J end lost 3 bases, and 8 bases lay between the germline ends. CDR3 bases: TGTGCCAGCAGCCAAGGAAACTACGAGCAGTACTTC. It codes for CASSQGNYEQYF.

This clonotype showed up just a few times. The gene calls are TRBV11-2 and TRBJ2-5, with D unresolved. This CDR3 has 11 amino acids. CDR1 is SGHAT and CDR2 is FQNNGV in the germline V gene. The V and J ends lost 7 bases and 3 bases respectively, with 6 bases between them. CDR3 DNA: TGTGCCAGCACAGCCAAAGAGACCCAGTACTTC. It codes for CASTAKETQYF.

This clonotype was seen only a few times. V and J are TRBV7-2 and TRBJ2-7, with D uncertain. Germline CDR1 SGHTA, CDR2 FQGNSA. Trimming left V 5 bases short and J 3 bases short, with 5 bases between. The CDR3 covers 11 residues. This CDR3 is CASSGRYEQYF. In nucleotides, the CDR3 is TGTGCCAGCAGCGGACGCTACGAGCAGTACTTC.

The chain joins TRBV14 to TRBJ2-5; D unresolved. This CDR3 has 12 residues. Germline V gene sequence: CDR1 SGHDN, CDR2 FVKESK. With 2 bases removed from V and 1 base from J, the gap between germline ends came to 2 bases. As DNA, the CDR3 is TGTGCCAGCAGCCAAATCCAAGAGACCCAGTACTTC. Translating gives CASSQIQETQYF.

This clonotype was recorded many times. The genes are TRBV20-1 and TRBJ1-1, with D maybe TRBD1 (5 bases). The CDR3 covers 15 residues. V dropped 0 bases and J dropped 6 bases, with 17 bases sitting between them. In germline, CDR1 is DFQATT, CDR2 SNEGSKA (reference sequence). DNA of the CDR3: TGCAGTGCTAGAGATAGGACAACTCTTTTGGCTGAAGCTTTCTTT. Amino acid sequence: CSARDRTTLLAEAFF.

Concerning this clonotype itself: One end of the junction does not line up with germline, which may come from a read error. This chain links TRBV18 with TRBJ1-4, with no clear D. CDR3 length equals 12 residues. Germline lookup yields CDR1 KGHSH and CDR2 LQKENI. CDR3 protein: CASSPTNEKLFF. Written as DNA, the CDR3 is TGTGCCAGCTCACCAACAAATGAAAAACTGTTTTTT.

The J gene is TRBJ1-3, the V gene TRBV5-4; D is unclear. V lost 1 base and J 4 bases, leaving 6 bases between the germline ends. The length of the CDR3 is 13 residues. Germline values: CDR1 SGHNT, CDR2 YYREEE (reference sequence). CDR3 nucleotide sequence: TGTGCCAGCAGCTTGCAACAGGGAAACACCATATATTTT. Its protein is CASSLQQGNTIYF.

V usage is TRBV5-1 and J usage is TRBJ2-7, with D perhaps being TRBD1 or TRBD2 (6 bases each). The CDR3 consists of 16 residues. The germline V and J ends were trimmed by 1 base and 3 bases, with 17 bases remaining between them. Germline CDR1 reads SGHRS; CDR2 reads YFSETQ. CDR3 in amino acids: CASSLFPGAIFYEQYF. In DNA form, the CDR3 reads TGCGCCAGCAGCTTGTTCCCGGGGGCTATCTTCTACGAGCAGTACTTC.

This clonotype was counted many times. V is TRBV6-2 or TRBV6-3 and J is TRBJ2-3; D remains unclear. The CDR3 has 15 amino acids. The germline CDR1 and CDR2 sequences are MNHEY and SVGEGT. V lost 1 base, J lost 4 bases, and 12 bases lay in between. CDR3 sequence reads: CASSYFPEISDTQYF. DNA of the CDR3: TGTGCCAGCAGTTACTTTCCCGAGATTTCAGATACGCAGTATTTT.